These 18 T cell receptor beta chains were sequenced from one sample in a study of CXCR3-negative and CXCR3-positive naive CD8 T cells. Libraries of TRB cDNA were made by 5' RACE and carried UMIs. TCRdb reprocessed the 5' RACE reads and stores each CDR3 protein as one record, lacking DNA. With some 140,000 distinct CDR3 sequences in the sample, the ten largest clones hold approximately 0.5%. The study's findings and limits: Compared with CXCR3-negative naive cells, CXCR3-positive naive cells showed more hydrophobic TRB CDR3s.

Antigens of these TCRs are unknown. Sequences were obtained from naive CXCR3+ CD8+ T cells from blood. As to subset: CD45RO-CCR7+CD27+CD95- naive CD8+ T cells expressing CXCR3 (TNR3+). These receptors all stem from a human donor in good health. Some clones in this sample may be carry-over from other donors' samples.

V and J are TRBV5-1 and TRBJ2-7. Per the germline V gene, CDR1 is SGHRS and CDR2 is YFSETQ. The CDR3 is 14 amino acids. The CDR3 loop is CASSFGGISYEQYF.

The chain combines TRBV24-1 with TRBJ2-1; checking the TCRdb D call of TRBD1 is not possible without DNA. This CDR3 region has 15 residues. Germline CDR1 is KGHDR and CDR2 is SFDVKD. The CDR3 protein is CATSVGQGARNEQFF.

The chain combines TRBV6-5 with TRBJ2-3; the TCRdb D gene call, TRBD1, has no DNA to confirm it. Germline V gene sequence: CDR1 MNHEY, CDR2 SVGAGI. This CDR3 region has 17 residues. CDR3 loop: CASSYSATGAHTDTQYF.

This chain uses TRBV7-3 with TRBJ1-6; TCRdb names TRBD1, which stays unverified in the absence of DNA. The CDR3 consists of 14 residues. Per the germline V gene, CDR1 is SGHTA and CDR2 is FQGTGA. The CDR3 protein is CASSSTGESSPLHF.

The chain uses TRBV11-2 and TRBJ1-1. Germline CDR1 and CDR2: SGHAT and FQNNGV. CDR3 length: 12 residues. The CDR3 here is CASNLISAEAFF.

The rearrangement uses TRBV6-6 and TRBJ2-7; no DNA is available, so the TRBD2 call from TCRdb remains unchecked. The CDR3 spans 15 residues. Germline-derived CDR1 and CDR2 are MNHNY and SVGAGI (reference sequence). The chain's CDR3 is CASTHSREGSGEQYF.

The chain recombines TRBV7-9 with TRBJ2-6; the TCRdb D gene call, TRBD1, has no DNA to confirm it. Germline assignment: CDR1 SEHNR and CDR2 FQNEAQ (reference sequence). This CDR3 comprises 15 residues. This chain's CDR3 is CASSWPGTGANVLTF.

V is TRBV12-3 or TRBV12-4 and J is TRBJ1-1. CDR3 length: 14 amino acids. The chain's CDR3 is CASSPLLSNTEAFF.

The chain carries TRBV4-3 and TRBJ2-7; TCRdb gives TRBD1 as the D gene, but with no DNA this cannot be confirmed. Germline assignment: CDR1 LGHNA and CDR2 YSLEER. CDR3 length: 17 residues. CDR3 residues: CASSQDPSTGKLYEQYF.

The chain joins TRBV5-1 to TRBJ2-1. The CDR3 is 15 residues long. From germline, CDR1 is SGHRS and CDR2 YFSETQ. The CDR3 sequence: CASSLDTDTSNEQFF.

The chain links TRBV4-1 to TRBJ2-3; checking the TCRdb D call of TRBD1 is not possible without DNA. Germline CDR1 and CDR2: MGHRA and YSYEKL. This CDR3 comprises 17 residues. The CDR3 protein is CASSQEGWAGGTDTQYF.

The chain couples TRBV24-1 to TRBJ1-2; TCRdb lists TRBD1, though no DNA is available to test this call. The length of the CDR3 is 14 residues. Looked up from germline, CDR1 is KGHDR and CDR2 is SFDVKD. This CDR3 is CATSEPGQLYGYTF.

This chain uses TRBV3-1 with TRBJ2-6; without DNA, the TCRdb call of TRBD1 cannot be checked. CDR1 LGHDT and CDR2 YNNKEL come from the germline V gene (reference sequence). The CDR3 has 17 residues. CDR3 sequence: CASSQGQVHSGANVLTF.

This CDR3 is CASSHSQGSNEQYF. The V call is TRBV3-1, the J call TRBJ2-7; as DNA is missing, the TRBD1 call by TCRdb cannot be tested. The CDR3 extends over 14 amino acids. Germline V gene lookup returns CDR1 LGHDT and CDR2 YNNKEL (reference sequence).

V gene TRBV6-2 or TRBV6-3 combines with J gene TRBJ2-1; TCRdb designates TRBD1, a call that cannot be tested without DNA. The germline gives CDR1 MNHEY, CDR2 SVGEGT. This CDR3 comprises 13 residues. CDR3 sequence reads: CASSQGGNNEQFF.

CDR3 residues: CSDREDTGELFF. This sequence joins TRBV7-9 and TRBJ2-2; TCRdb designates TRBD1, a call that cannot be tested without DNA. Germline V gene data show CDR1 as SEHNR and CDR2 as FQNEAQ (reference sequence). The CDR3 is 12 amino acids.

The chain joins TRBV9 to TRBJ2-7. CDR3 length: 14 amino acids. Germline lookup yields CDR1 SGDLS and CDR2 YYNGEE. Here the CDR3 reads CASSVESYSYEQYF.

This sequence joins TRBV12-3 or TRBV12-4 and TRBJ1-3. The CDR3 loop spans 17 amino acids. The CDR3 is CASSLSGRPSSGNTIYF.